A selection of T cell receptor beta chains follows, all from one sample in a study of blood T cell repertoires in COVID-19. Measured with immunoSEQ multiplex PCR; TCRdb has only the in-frame clones, and not every one. The table includes roughly 150,000 clones, about 84% detected once. The sample comprised PBMCs or T cells enriched from blood (not recorded which). Source of these receptors: a woman under 30 who had been exposed to COVID-19. CDR3s include the opening cysteine and the closing phenylalanine or tryptophan. Each record gives: V gene, J gene, CDR3 protein.

TRBV7-2	TRBJ2-7	CASSSSRLAGDKQYF
TRBV15	TRBJ1-2	CATSRSTGRVAGYTF
TRBV4-1	TRBJ2-7	CASSQGSGYEQYF
TRBV9	TRBJ2-5	CASSPNLETQYF
TRBV3-1/TRBV3-2	TRBJ2-5	CASSQDLALETQYF
TRBV4-1	TRBJ1-5	CASSQVGQGFMPQHF
TRBV9	TRBJ1-6	CASSPGDGNSPLHF
TRBV28	TRBJ2-7	CASSLSSGGSRYEQYF
TRBV11-3	TRBJ2-1	CASSLDQSGTGRHNEQFF
TRBV27	TRBJ2-1	CASSRAGTSGSNEQFF
TRBV6-1	TRBJ1-2	CASSEVPVPYGYTF
TRBV28	TRBJ2-7	CASRFIGQRHYEQYF
TRBV7-9	TRBJ2-7	CASSSLDRAPYEQYF
TRBV2	TRBJ1-1	CASSPRGLYFVNTEAFF
TRBV30	TRBJ2-7	CACPATGRKKYEQYF
TRBV6-1	TRBJ2-1	CASSESGGRSDEQFF
TRBV5-1	TRBJ1-5	CASSLAGNSNQPQHF
TRBV25-1	TRBJ1-2	CASSARSPLFYGYTF
TRBV18	TRBJ2-5	CASSPNPAGTGPTQYF
TRBV10-2	TRBJ2-7	CASSTGTSGAYEQYF
TRBV9	TRBJ2-5	CASSPRGLAGERPETQYF
TRBV14	TRBJ1-2	CASSQDRAYGYTF
TRBV6-1	TRBJ1-4	CASSEVQGWEKLFF
TRBV19	TRBJ2-2	CASPRFTPGQGASGELFF
TRBV19	TRBJ2-3	CASSTRTSGTDTQYF
TRBV18	TRBJ1-1	CASSSDRFNTEAFF
TRBV27	TRBJ2-7	CASRTRDRGGEQYF
TRBV7-9	TRBJ2-1	CASSSPSGSREGQFF
TRBV29-1	TRBJ1-1	CSVGEALGTEAFF
TRBV7-6	TRBJ2-1	CASSLAGGTSAYNEQFF
TRBV25-1	TRBJ1-1	CASSEGTGRNTEAFF
TRBV7-3	TRBJ1-1	CASSLQGADTEAFF
TRBV5-6	TRBJ1-2	CASSLARFFNYGYTF
TRBV4-3	TRBJ1-5	CASSRDRNQPQHF
TRBV30	TRBJ2-7	CAGSGSFNEQYF
TRBV9	TRBJ1-4	CASSTGPGQPNEKLFF
TRBV10-1	TRBJ1-5	CASGDRARVQPQHF
TRBV10-3	TRBJ2-7	CAYGTGDYEQYF
TRBV27	TRBJ1-1	CASSSYSLNTEAFF
TRBV7-9	TRBJ2-3	CASSLGSSVSTDTQYF
TRBV20-1	TRBJ2-6	CSASPSSGANVLTF
TRBV18	TRBJ2-1	CASSPGLANHNEQFF
TRBV4-1	TRBJ2-7	CASSQGPGFVYEQYF
TRBV3-1/TRBV3-2	TRBJ2-2	CASSQVRGEELFF
TRBV11-2	TRBJ2-4	CASSSWTSGKNIQYF
TRBV2	TRBJ1-5	CASSVRETNQPQHF
TRBV18	TRBJ2-5	CASSLGPGGPETQYF
TRBV19	TRBJ2-7	CASRPGTGSYEQYF
TRBV29-1	TRBJ1-2	CSVGGGNYGYTF
TRBV5-4	TRBJ1-4	CASSGGRTGERFF
TRBV2	TRBJ1-2	CASSRDREHYGYTF
TRBV5-1	TRBJ1-6	CASSLDGQGVIVNSPLHF
TRBV6-5	TRBJ1-3	CADTGVSGTIYF
TRBV29-1	TRBJ2-5	CSVQGFETQYF